These 16 T cell receptor beta chains were sequenced from one sample in a study of beta chain features in type 1 diabetes. General study results and limits: Within each of all four CD4+ subsets, Type 1 diabetes patients had TCRB CDR3s that were moderately but significantly shorter.

Investigators reverse transcribed all isolated RNA, so they sequenced expressed TCRB transcripts. Using immunoSEQ multiplex PCR, the repertoire was profiled, and TCRdb retains in-frame clones only, with some absent. The sample has around 140,000 clones, about an eighth seen once. Antigens of these TCRs are unknown. Sequencing used central memory CD4+ T cells from blood. The receptors were sampled from a man aged 18 to 30 with type 1 diabetes.

Points on this clone: A much more abundant neighbour one base away suggests this may be a read error. The chain combines TRBV30 with TRBJ1-2, with D unclear. Germline-derived CDR1 and CDR2 are GTSNPN and SVGIG (reference sequence). The V end lost 2 bases, the J end lost 8 bases, and 12 bases lay between the germline ends. The CDR3 length is 12 residues. The CDR3 reads CAWSSPAWGYTF. CDR3 sequence (DNA): TGTGCCTGGAGTTCTCCGGCGTGGGGCTACACCTTC.

This clone was recorded many times. The rearrangement uses TRBV2 and TRBJ2-2; no definite D call. CDR1 and CDR2 from the germline V gene are SNHLY and FYNNEI. Trimming pared 7 bases from V and 1 base from J, leaving 4 bases between. This CDR3 is built from 12 residues. The CDR3 spells CASKENTGELFF. The CDR3 bases are TGTGCCAGCAAGGAGAACACCGGGGAGCTGTTTTTT.

This clone appeared a few times. The V call is TRBV7-9, the J call TRBJ1-2; perhaps TRBD1 as D (6 bases). Germline V lookup: CDR1 SEHNR, CDR2 FQNEAQ (reference sequence). The CDR3 has 15 amino acids. V lost 1 base to trimming and J lost 8 bases, with 17 bases between them. CDR3 DNA: TGTGCCAGCAGCTTAGGGGACCGAACAGGGCCCGGCTACACCTTC. Encoded protein: CASSLGDRTGPGYTF.

The chain is built from TRBV2 and TRBJ1-2; D uncertain. CDR1 is SNHLY, CDR2 FYNNEI, per germline. Trimming removed 4 bases at V and 8 bases at J, with 11 bases between. This CDR3 has 12 residues. CDR3 sequence reads: CASSVRPEGYTF. DNA for the CDR3: TGTGCCAGCAGTGTAAGACCTGAGGGCTACACCTTC.

This clone occurred a few times. The chain carries TRBV5-1 and TRBJ2-5; the D is unclear. The CDR3 is made up of 14 amino acids. V lost 2 bases and J lost 5, with 13 bases in between. Looked up from germline, CDR1 is SGHRS and CDR2 is YFSETQ. CDR3 residues: CASSFGLVVETQYF. CDR3 DNA sequence: TGCGCCAGCAGCTTTGGCCTAGTGGTGGAGACCCAGTACTTC.

This clone showed up just a few times. This sequence joins TRBV18 and TRBJ1-5; 9 bases map to TRBD1. Germline-derived CDR1 and CDR2 are KGHSH and LQKENI. The V segment lost 3 bases and the J segment 5 bases; nucleotides outside the gene matches: 5. CDR3 length: 15 residues. CDR3 sequence reads: CASSPSTGGHQPQHF. CDR3 nucleotide sequence: TGTGCCAGCTCACCGTCGACAGGGGGGCATCAGCCCCAGCATTTT.

In its sample, this clone was seen a few times. The chain recombines TRBV4-1 with TRBJ1-6, with unresolved D. V was pared by 4 bases and J by 7 bases, with 8 bases between. Germline V gene data show CDR1 as MGHRA and CDR2 as YSYEKL. This CDR3 has 13 amino acids. CDR3 sequence: CASSRAGNSPLHF. The CDR3 DNA follows: TGCGCCAGCAGCCGAGCCGGGAATTCACCCCTCCACTTT.

CDR3 region: CASSLTGTVSYEQYF. CDR3 coding DNA: TGTGCCAGCAGCCTTACCGGGACAGTTAGCTACGAGCAGTACTTC. The V gene is TRBV5-6, the J gene TRBJ2-7, with 7 bases aligning to TRBD1. Germline V lookup: CDR1 SGHDT, CDR2 YYEEEE. V lost 4 bases, J lost 3 bases, and 10 bases stayed unmatched. This CDR3 spans 15 amino acids.

This clone ranks as medium-sized (0.01 to 0.1%). The chain has TRBV10-3 and TRBJ2-7, with 8 bases aligning to TRBD1. CDR1 and CDR2 (germline): ENHRY, SYGVKD. The CDR3 is 12 residues long. Trimming at V came to 5 bases and at J to 6 bases, leaving 3 bases not matched to a gene. CDR3 in DNA: TGTGCCATCAGTCCGGACAGGGCCGAGCAGTACTTC. Its translation: CAISPDRAEQYF.

The chain uses TRBV6-5 and TRBJ1-6; D may be TRBD1 (6 bases). V lost 6 bases and J lost 3, with 12 bases in between. From germline, CDR1 is MNHEY and CDR2 SVGAGI. The CDR3 covers 15 residues. The CDR3 DNA reads TGTGCCAGCAGACGAACGACAGGCTATAATTCACCCCTCCACTTT. Translated: CASRRTTGYNSPLHF.

This chain uses TRBV4-1 with TRBJ2-5; TRBD2 agrees at 10 bases. Germline lookup yields CDR1 MGHRA and CDR2 YSYEKL. Losses at the gene ends were 0 bases for V and 5 bases for J; bases not matched to a gene: 9. The CDR3 consists of 17 residues. CDR3: CASSQDGVAGGRETQYF. The CDR3 DNA sequence: TGCGCCAGCAGCCAAGATGGGGTAGCGGGGGGTCGGGAGACCCAGTACTTC.

The gene calls are TRBV6-6 and TRBJ2-7, with TRBD1 as a possible D gene (5 bases). The CDR3 has 14 amino acids. Germline V CDR1 and CDR2: MNHNY, SVGAGI (reference sequence). Trimming stripped 5 bases from V and 3 bases from J, with 14 bases between. CDR3 bases: TGTGCCAGCAGTGACGGTTTCAGGGACTACGAGCAGTACTTC. Translated: CASSDGFRDYEQYF.

This sequence joins TRBV11-2 and TRBJ2-1, with 8 nucleotides matching TRBD1. The CDR3 runs 17 residues. CDR1 is SGHAT, CDR2 FQNNGV, per germline. V trimming: 1 base; J trimming: 8 bases; junction bases outside the gene matches: 13. The CDR3: CASSLVEHGQGIYEQFF. The CDR3 DNA sequence: TGTGCCAGCAGCTTAGTAGAGCACGGACAGGGAATCTATGAGCAGTTCTTC.

The V and J genes are TRBV29-1 and TRBJ1-2, with 9 positions matching TRBD1. The germline V gene encodes CDR1 SQVTM and CDR2 ANQGSEA. The CDR3 is made up of 14 amino acids. The J segment lost 5 bases and the V segment lost 8 bases, leaving 12 bases of the junction unmatched. CDR3 sequence (DNA): TGCAGCACCTCCTTCGGGACAGGGAAATATGGCTACACCTTC. Protein: CSTSFGTGKYGYTF.

The chain is built from TRBV2 and TRBJ1-5; D is unclear. The CDR3 is made up of 15 amino acids. CDR1 and CDR2 from the germline V gene are SNHLY and FYNNEI. The ends were cut back, 5 bases at V and 0 bases at J, with 11 bases in the middle. The CDR3 reads CASSSGALSNQPQHF. The CDR3 DNA is TGTGCCAGCAGTTCCGGTGCCCTTAGCAATCAGCCCCAGCATTTT.

The rearrangement joins TRBV6-5 to TRBJ2-7, with D possibly matching TRBD2 (5 bases). The germline CDR1 and CDR2 sequences are MNHEY and SVGAGI. The CDR3 contains 15 residues. V was cut by 7 bases and J by 0 bases, with 16 bases left in between. The CDR3 region is CASNPGMGSSYEQYF. CDR3 coding DNA: TGTGCCAGCAACCCCGGGATGGGGAGCTCCTACGAGCAGTACTTC.